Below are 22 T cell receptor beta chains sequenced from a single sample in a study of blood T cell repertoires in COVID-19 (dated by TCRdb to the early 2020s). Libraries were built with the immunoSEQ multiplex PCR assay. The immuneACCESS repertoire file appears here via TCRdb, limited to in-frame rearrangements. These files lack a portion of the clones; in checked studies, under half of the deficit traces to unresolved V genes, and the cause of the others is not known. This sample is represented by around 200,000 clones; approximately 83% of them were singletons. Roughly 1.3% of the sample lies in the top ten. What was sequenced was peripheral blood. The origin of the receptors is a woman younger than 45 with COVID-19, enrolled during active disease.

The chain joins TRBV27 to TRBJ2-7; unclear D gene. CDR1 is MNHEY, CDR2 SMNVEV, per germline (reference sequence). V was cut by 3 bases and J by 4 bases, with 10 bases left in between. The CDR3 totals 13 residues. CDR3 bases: TGTGCCAGCAGTTTCGCACTTTCATACGAGCAGTACTTC. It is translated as CASSFALSYEQYF.

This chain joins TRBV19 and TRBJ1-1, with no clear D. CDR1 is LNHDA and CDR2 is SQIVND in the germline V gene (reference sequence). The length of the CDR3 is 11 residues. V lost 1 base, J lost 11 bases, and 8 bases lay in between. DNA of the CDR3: TGTGCCAGTAGTATAGGCGAGGAGGCTTTCTTT. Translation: CASSIGEEAFF.

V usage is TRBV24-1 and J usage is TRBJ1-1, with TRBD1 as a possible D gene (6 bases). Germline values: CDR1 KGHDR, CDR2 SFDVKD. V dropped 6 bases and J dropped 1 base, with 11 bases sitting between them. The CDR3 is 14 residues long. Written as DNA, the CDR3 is TGTGCCACCAGTTCAGGGACAACGAACACTGAAGCTTTCTTT. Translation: CATSSGTTNTEAFF.

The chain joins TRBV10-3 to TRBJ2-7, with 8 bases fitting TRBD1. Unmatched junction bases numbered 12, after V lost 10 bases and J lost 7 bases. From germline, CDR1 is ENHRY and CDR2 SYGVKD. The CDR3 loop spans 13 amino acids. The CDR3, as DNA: TGTGCCACCCTAAAGACAGGGGTGGGGGAGCAGTACTTC. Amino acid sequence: CATLKTGVGEQYF.

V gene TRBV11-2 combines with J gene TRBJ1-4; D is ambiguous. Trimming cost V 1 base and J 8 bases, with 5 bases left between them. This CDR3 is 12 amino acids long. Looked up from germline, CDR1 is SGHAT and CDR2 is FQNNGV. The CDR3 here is CASSLGGEKLFF. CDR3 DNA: TGTGCCAGCAGCTTAGGCGGGGAAAAACTGTTTTTT.

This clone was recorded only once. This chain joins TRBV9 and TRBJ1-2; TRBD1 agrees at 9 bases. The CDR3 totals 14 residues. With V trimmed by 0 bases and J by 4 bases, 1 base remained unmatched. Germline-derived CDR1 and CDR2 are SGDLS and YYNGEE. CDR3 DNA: TGTGCCAGCAGCGTAGGGACAGGGGCCTATGGCTACACCTTC. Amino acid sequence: CASSVGTGAYGYTF.

The DNA of the CDR3 is TGTGCCAGCAGCAGGGACAGTTCAACTAATGAAAAACTGTTTTTT. Translating gives CASSRDSSTNEKLFF. This sequence joins TRBV5-4 and TRBJ1-4; TRBD1 matches 7 bases. The germline V gene has CDR1 SGHNT and CDR2 YYREEE (reference sequence). The CDR3 extends over 15 amino acids. V was pared by 4 bases and J by 0 bases, with 3 bases of the junction left unmatched.

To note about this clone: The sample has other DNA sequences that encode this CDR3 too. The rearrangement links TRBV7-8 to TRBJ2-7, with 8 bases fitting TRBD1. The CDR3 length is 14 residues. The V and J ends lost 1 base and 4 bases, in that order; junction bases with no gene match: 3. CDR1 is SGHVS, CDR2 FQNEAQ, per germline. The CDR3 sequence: CASSLDRGKYEQYF. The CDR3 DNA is TGTGCCAGCAGCTTAGACAGGGGGAAATACGAGCAGTACTTC.

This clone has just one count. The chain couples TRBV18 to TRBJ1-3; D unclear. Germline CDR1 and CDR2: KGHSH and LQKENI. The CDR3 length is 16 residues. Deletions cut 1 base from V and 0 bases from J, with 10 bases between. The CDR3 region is CASSPRGSISGNTIYF. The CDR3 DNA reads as TGTGCCAGCTCACCACGCGGCAGCATCTCTGGAAACACCATATATTTT.

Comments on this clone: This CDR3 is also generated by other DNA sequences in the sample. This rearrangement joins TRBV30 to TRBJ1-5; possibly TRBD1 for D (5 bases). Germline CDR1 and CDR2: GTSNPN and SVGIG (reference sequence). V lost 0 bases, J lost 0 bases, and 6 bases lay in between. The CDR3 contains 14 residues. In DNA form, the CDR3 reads TGTGCCTGGAGTGTAGGGGTTAGCAATCAGCCCCAGCATTTT. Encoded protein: CAWSVGVSNQPQHF.

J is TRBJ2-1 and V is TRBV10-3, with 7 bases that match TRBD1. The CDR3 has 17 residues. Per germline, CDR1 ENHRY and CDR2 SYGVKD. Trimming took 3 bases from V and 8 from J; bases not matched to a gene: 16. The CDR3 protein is CAISDQQGPWGADEQFF. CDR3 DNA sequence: TGTGCCATCAGTGACCAACAGGGGCCTTGGGGTGCTGATGAGCAGTTCTTC.

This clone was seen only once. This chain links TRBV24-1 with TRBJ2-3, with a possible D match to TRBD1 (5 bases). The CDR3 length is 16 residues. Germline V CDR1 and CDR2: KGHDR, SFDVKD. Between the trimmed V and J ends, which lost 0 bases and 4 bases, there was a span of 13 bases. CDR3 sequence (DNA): TGTGCCACCAGTGATTTGAAGGGGTCCGGTCCAGATACGCAGTATTTT. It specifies CATSDLKGSGPDTQYF.

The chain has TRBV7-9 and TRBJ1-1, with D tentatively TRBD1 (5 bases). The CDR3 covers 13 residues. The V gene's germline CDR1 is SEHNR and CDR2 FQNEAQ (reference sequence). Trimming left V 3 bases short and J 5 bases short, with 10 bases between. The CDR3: CASSFRGETEAFF. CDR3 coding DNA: TGTGCCAGCAGCTTCCGGGGGGAAACTGAAGCTTTCTTT.

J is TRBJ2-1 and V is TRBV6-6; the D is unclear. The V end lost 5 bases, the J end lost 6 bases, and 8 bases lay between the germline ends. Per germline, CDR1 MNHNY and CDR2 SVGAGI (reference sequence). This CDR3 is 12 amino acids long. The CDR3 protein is CASSTSGNEQFF. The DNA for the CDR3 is TGTGCCAGCAGTACCTCAGGCAATGAGCAGTTCTTC.

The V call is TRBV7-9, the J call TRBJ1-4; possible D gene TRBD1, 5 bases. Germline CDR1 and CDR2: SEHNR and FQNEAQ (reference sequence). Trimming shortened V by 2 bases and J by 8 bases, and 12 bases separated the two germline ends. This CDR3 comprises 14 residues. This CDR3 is CASSLSQGSEKLFF. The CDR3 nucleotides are TGTGCCAGCAGCTTAAGTCAGGGAAGCGAAAAACTGTTTTTT.

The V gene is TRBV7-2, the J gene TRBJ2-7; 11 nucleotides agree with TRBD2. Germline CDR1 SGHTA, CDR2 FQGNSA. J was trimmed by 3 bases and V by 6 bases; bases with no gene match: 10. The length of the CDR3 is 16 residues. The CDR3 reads CASRPSTSGVNYEQYF. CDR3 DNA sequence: TGTGCCAGCAGACCTTCGACTAGCGGGGTTAACTACGAGCAGTACTTC.

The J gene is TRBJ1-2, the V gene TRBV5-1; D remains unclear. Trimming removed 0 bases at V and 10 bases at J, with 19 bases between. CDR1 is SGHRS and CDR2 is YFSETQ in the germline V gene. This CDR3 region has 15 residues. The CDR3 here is CASSLAAVSPKLYTF. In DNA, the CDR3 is TGCGCCAGCAGCTTGGCGGCGGTCTCACCTAAACTCTACACCTTC. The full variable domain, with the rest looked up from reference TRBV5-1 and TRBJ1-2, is KAGVTQTPRYLIKTRGQQVTLSCSPISGHRSVSWYQQTPGQGLQFLFEYFSETQRNKGNFPGRFSGRQFSNSRSEMNVSTLELGDSALYLCASSLAAVSPKLYTFGSGTRLTVV.

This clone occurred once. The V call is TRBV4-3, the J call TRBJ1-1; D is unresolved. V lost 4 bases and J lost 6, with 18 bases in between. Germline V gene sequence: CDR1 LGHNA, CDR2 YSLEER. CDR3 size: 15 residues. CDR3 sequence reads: CASSRIPLLEAEAFF. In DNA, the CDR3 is TGCGCCAGCAGCCGTATCCCTCTTCTGGAGGCTGAAGCTTTCTTT.

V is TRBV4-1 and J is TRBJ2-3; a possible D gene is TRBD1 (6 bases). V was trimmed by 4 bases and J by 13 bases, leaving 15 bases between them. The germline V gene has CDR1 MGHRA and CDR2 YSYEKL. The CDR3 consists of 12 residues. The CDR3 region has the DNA TGCGCCAGCAGCCCAGATGGCGACAGGAAGTATTTT. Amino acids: CASSPDGDRKYF.

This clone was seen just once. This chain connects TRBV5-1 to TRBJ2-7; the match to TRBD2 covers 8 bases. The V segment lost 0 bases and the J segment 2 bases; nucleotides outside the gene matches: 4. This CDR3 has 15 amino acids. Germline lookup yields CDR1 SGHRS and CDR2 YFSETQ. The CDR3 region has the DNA TGCGCCAGCAGCTTGGGTAGCGGGATTACCTACGAGCAGTACTTC. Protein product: CASSLGSGITYEQYF.

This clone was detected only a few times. Here the CDR3 DNA reads TGTGCCAGCAGCGTCTCGGACAGGGTTGAATATGGCTACACCTTC. Protein sequence: CASSVSDRVEYGYTF. V usage is TRBV9 and J usage is TRBJ1-2; 8 bases line up with TRBD1. The CDR3 extends over 15 amino acids. V dropped 2 bases and J dropped 5; count of bases not matched to a gene: 8. Looked up from germline, CDR1 is SGDLS and CDR2 is YYNGEE.

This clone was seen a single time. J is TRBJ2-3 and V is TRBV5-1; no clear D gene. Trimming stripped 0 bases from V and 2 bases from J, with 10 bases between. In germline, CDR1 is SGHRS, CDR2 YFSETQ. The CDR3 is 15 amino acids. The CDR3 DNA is TGCGCCAGCAGCTTGGCCCCGGGTTCCACAGATACGCAGTATTTT. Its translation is CASSLAPGSTDTQYF.